The entry below gives a single T cell receptor (beta chain) sequence along with its context. The antigen is unknown. The data are from a study of cytomegalovirus exposure and HLA in healthy donors. Study-wide background: Around 200 million T cells yielded roughly 120 million unique TCR beta sequences, as an earlier analysis found. Study conclusions and caveats: An analysis that came later showed most CMV-associated TCR beta chains appearing HLA-restricted.

A multiplex PCR was run with 60 Vbeta primers and 13 Jbeta primers. The data were produced by immunoSEQ multiplex PCR, yet TCRdb's version contains in-frame clones alone and is incomplete. This sample's table has tens of thousands of clones. This CDR3 is built from 16 residues. V was shortened by 2 bases and J by 6 bases, with 20 bases between the two germline ends. CDR1 is MGHRA and CDR2 is YSYEKL in the germline V gene. The rearrangement joins TRBV4-1 to TRBJ2-7, with D possibly matching TRBD2 (6 bases). The TCR comes from a woman in her twenties or thirties in good health and CMV-seropositive. Sequenced sample: PBMCs. DNA of the CDR3: TGCGCCAGCAGCCAAAATTCGCCGGGACTCCGTGGCGAGCAGTACTTC. Encoded protein: CASSQNSPGLRGEQYF.